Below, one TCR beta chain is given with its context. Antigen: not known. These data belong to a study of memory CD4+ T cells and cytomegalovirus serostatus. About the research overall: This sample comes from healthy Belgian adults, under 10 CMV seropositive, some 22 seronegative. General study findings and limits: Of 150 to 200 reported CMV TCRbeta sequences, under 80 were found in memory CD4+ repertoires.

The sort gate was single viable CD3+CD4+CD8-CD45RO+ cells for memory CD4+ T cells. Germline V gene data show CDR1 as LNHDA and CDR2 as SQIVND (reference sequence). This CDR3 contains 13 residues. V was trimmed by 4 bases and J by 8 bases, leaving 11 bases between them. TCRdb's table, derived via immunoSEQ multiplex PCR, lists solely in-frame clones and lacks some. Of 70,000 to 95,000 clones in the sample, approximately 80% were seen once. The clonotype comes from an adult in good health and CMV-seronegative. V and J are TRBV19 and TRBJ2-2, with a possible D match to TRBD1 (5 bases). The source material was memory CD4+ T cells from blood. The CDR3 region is CASSTSGMGELFF. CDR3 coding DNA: TGTGCCAGTAGTACTTCAGGGATGGGGGAGCTGTTTTTT.